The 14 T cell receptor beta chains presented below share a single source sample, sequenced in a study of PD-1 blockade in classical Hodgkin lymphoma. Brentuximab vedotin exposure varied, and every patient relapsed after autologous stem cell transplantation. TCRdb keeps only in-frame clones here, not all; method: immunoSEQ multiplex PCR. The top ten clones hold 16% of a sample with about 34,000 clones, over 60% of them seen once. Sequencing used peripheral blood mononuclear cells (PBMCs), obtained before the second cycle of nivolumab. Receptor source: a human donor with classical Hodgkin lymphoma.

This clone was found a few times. CDR3 coding DNA: TGTGCCAGCAGCCCCGGGACAGGGCACGCTGAGCAGTTCTTC. Its translation is CASSPGTGHAEQFF. The chain employs TRBV6-5 and TRBJ2-1; 9 bases line up with TRBD1. Trimming at V came to 6 bases and at J to 9 bases, leaving 9 bases not matched to a gene. CDR1 is MNHEY, CDR2 SVGAGI, per germline. CDR3 length: 14 residues.

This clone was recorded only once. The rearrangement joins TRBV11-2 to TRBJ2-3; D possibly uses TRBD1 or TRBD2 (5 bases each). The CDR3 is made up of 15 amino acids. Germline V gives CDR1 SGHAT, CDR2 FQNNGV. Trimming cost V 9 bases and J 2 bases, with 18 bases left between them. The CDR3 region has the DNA TGTGCCAGTACCCGGGACGGCACATCCACAGATACGCAGTATTTT. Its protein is CASTRDGTSTDTQYF.

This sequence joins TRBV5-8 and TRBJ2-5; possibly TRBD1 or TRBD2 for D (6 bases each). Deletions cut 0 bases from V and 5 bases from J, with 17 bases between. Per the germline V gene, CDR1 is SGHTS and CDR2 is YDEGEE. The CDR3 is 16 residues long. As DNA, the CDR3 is TGTGCCAGCAGCTTGGGGGAGATGGGGGGCCGGGAGACCCAGTACTTC. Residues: CASSLGEMGGRETQYF.

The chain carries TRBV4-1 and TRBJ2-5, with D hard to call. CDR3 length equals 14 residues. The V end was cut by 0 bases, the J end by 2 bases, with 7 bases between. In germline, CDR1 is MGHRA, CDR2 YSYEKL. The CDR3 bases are TGCGCCAGCAGCCAAGATCCCGAACAAGAGACCCAGTACTTC. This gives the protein CASSQDPEQETQYF.

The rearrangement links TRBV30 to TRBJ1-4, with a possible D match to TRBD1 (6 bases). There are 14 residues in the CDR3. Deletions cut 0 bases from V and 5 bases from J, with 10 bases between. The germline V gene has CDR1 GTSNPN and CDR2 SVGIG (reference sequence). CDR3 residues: CAWSVTGLNEKLFF. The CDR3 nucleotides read TGTGCCTGGAGTGTAACAGGGTTAAATGAAAAACTGTTTTTT. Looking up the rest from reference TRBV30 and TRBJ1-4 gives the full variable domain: SQTIHQWPATLVQPVGSPLSLECTVEGTSNPNLYWYRQAAGRGLQLLFYSVGIGQISSEVPQNLSASRPQDRQFILSSKKLLLSDSGFYLCAWSVTGLNEKLFFGSGTQLSVL.

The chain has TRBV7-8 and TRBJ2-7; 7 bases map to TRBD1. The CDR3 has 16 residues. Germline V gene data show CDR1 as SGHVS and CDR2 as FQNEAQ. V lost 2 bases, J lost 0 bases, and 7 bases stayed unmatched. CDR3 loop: CASSLIERQGSYEQYF. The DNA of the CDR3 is TGTGCCAGCAGCTTAATCGAACGACAGGGCTCCTACGAGCAGTACTTC.

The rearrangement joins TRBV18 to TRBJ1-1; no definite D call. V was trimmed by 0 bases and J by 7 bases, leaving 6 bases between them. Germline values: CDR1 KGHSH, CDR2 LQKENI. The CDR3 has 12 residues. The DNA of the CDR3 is TGTGCCAGCTCACCACCGGGGAGTGAAGCTTTCTTT. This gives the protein CASSPPGSEAFF.

The CDR3 spells CASSQQSLNEKLFF. CDR3 in DNA: TGTGCCAGCAGTCAACAGTCCTTAAATGAAAAACTGTTTTTT. This chain uses TRBV6-5 with TRBJ1-4, with D unclear. Trimming cost V 5 bases and J 5 bases, with 12 bases left between them. CDR1 is MNHEY and CDR2 is SVGAGI in the germline V gene. This CDR3 contains 14 residues.

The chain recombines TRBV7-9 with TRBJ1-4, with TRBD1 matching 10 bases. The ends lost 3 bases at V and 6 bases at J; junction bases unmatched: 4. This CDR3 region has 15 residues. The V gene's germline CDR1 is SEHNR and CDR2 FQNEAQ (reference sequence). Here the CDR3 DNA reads TGTGCCAGCAGCTTTACTGGACAGGGGGATGAAAAACTGTTTTTT. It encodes CASSFTGQGDEKLFF.

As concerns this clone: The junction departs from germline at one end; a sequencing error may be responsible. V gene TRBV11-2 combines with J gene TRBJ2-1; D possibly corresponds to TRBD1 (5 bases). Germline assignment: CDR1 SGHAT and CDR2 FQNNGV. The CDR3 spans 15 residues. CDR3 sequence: CASRLGVSSYNEQFF. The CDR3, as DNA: TGTGCCAGCAGATTAGGGGTCAGCTCCTACAATGAGCAGTTCTTC.

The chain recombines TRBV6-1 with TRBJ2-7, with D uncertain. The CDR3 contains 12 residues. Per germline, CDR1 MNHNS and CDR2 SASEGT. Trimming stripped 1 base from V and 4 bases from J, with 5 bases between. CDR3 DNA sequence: TGTGCCAGCAGTGAAGTAGAGTACGAGCAGTACTTC. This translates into CASSEVEYEQYF.

CDR3 amino acids: CASSMDPMAENNQPQHF. Here the CDR3 DNA reads TGTGCCAGTAGTATGGATCCTATGGCAGAGAACAATCAGCCCCAGCATTTT. The chain joins TRBV19 to TRBJ1-5; D is unclear. The CDR3 contains 17 residues. Germline CDR1 is LNHDA and CDR2 is SQIVND (reference sequence). V was trimmed by 3 bases and J by 3 bases, leaving 18 bases between them.

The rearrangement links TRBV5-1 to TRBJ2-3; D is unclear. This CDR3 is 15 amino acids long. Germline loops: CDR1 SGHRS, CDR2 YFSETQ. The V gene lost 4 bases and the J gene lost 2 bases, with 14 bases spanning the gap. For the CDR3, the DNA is TGCGCCAGCAGCCCGACCCAGCCAACCACAGATACGCAGTATTTT. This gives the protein CASSPTQPTTDTQYF.

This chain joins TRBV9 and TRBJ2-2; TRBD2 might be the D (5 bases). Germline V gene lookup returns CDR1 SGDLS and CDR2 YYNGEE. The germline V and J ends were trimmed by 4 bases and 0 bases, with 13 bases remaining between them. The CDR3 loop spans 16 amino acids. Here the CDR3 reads CASSPRVDANTGELFF. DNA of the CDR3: TGTGCCAGCAGCCCGAGGGTCGATGCGAACACCGGGGAGCTGTTTTTT.